Reported below is one TCR beta chain. The antigen is undetermined. The CDR3 is 14 residues long. With 0 bases clipped from V and 5 bases from J, the junction kept 3 bases outside the gene matches. Germline CDR1 and CDR2: SQVTM and ANQGSEA. This entry is derived from a study of T cells in localized non-small cell lung cancer. Study-wide points: Turning up in adjacent lung were a median roughly 60 of the top 100 tumor clones.

Assay: immunoSEQ multiplex PCR; the TCRdb copy retains only in-frame clones and omits some. The sample shows approximately 100,000 clones, roughly 88% of them seen only once. Sequenced material: PBMCs, taken before any cancer treatment. The TCR comes from a woman aged 40-69 years with stage II squamous cell lung carcinoma. The chain uses TRBV29-1 and TRBJ1-2, with 10 nucleotides matching TRBD1. The CDR3 DNA reads TGCAGCGTTGAAGATTGGACAGGGGGATATGGCTACACCTTC. Translating gives CSVEDWTGGYGYTF.